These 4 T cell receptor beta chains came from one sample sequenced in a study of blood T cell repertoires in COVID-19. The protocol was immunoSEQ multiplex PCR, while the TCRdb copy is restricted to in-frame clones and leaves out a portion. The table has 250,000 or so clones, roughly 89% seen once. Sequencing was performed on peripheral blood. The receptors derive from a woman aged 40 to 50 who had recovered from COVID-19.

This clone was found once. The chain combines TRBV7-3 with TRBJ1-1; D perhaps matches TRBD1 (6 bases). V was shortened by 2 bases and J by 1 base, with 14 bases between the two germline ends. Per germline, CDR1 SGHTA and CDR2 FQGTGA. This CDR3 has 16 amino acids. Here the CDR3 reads CASSLGAGAGNTEAFF. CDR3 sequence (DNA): TGTGCCAGCAGCTTAGGGGCAGGGGCGGGGAACACTGAAGCTTTCTTT.

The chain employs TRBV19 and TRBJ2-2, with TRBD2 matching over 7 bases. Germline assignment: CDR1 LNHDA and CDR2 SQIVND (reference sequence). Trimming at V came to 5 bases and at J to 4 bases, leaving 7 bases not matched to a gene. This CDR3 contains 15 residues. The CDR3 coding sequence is TGTGCCAGTAGTCCCAGTTGGGGGGGCACCGGGGAGCTGTTTTTT. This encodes CASSPSWGGTGELFF.

The CDR3 nucleotides are TGTGCCAGCAGCCGACAGGCCCCCTATGGCTACACCTTC. It specifies CASSRQAPYGYTF. V gene TRBV3-1 (or the pseudogene TRBV3-2) combines with J gene TRBJ1-2, with D possibly being TRBD1 (6 bases). This CDR3 contains 13 residues. CDR1 LGHDT and CDR2 YNNKEL come from the germline V gene (reference sequence). The V and J ends lost 4 bases and 4 bases respectively, with 10 bases between them.

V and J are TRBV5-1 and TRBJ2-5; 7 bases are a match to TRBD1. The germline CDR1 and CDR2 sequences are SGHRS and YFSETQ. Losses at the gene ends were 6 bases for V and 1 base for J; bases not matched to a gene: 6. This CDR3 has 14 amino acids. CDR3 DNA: TGCGCCAGCACTGTGACAGGGCCCCAAGAGACCCAGTACTTC. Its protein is CASTVTGPQETQYF.